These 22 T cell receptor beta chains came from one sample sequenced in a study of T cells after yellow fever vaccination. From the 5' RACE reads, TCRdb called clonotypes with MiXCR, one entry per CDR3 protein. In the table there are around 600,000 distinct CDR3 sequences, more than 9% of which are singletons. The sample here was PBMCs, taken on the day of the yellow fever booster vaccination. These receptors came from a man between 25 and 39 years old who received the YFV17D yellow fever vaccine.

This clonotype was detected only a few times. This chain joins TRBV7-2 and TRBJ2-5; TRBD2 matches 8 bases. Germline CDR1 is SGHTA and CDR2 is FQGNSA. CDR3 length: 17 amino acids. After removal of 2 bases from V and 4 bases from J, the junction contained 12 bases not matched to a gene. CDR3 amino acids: CASSLLAGVRVGETQYF. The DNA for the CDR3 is TGTGCCAGCAGCTTACTAGCGGGCGTGCGAGTAGGAGAGACCCAGTACTTC.

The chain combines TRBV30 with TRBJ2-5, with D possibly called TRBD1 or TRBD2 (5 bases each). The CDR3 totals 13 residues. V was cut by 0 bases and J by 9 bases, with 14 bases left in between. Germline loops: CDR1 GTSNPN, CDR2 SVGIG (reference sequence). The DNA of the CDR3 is TGTGCCTGGAGTGTACATGGGACCACGGCCCAGTACTTC. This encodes CAWSVHGTTAQYF.

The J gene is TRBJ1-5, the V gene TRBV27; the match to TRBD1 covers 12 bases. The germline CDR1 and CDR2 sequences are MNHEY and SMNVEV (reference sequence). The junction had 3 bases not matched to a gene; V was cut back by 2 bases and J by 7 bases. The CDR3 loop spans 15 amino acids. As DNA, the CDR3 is TGTGCCAGCAGTTTAGGGACAGGGGGCCACCAGCCCCAGCATTTT. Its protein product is CASSLGTGGHQPQHF.

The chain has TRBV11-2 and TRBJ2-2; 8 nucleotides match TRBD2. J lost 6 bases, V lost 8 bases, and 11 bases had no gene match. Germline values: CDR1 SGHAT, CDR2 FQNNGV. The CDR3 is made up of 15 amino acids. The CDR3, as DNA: TGTGCCAGCGTCAAGCGGGAGAGAGGAGCCGGGGAGCTGTTTTTT. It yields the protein CASVKRERGAGELFF.

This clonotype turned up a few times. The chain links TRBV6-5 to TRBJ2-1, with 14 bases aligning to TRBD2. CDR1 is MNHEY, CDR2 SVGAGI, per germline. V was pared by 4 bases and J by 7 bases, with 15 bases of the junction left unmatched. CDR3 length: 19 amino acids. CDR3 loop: CASSFPGLAGATEGNEQFF. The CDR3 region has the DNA TGTGCCAGCAGTTTTCCGGGACTAGCGGGAGCTACAGAGGGGAATGAGCAGTTCTTC.

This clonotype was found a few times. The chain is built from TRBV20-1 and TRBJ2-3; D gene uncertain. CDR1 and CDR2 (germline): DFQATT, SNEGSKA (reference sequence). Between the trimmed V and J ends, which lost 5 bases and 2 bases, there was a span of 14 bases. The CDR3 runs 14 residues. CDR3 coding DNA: TGCAGTGCTCTACCACGGAGCCTCACAGATACGCAGTATTTT. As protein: CSALPRSLTDTQYF.

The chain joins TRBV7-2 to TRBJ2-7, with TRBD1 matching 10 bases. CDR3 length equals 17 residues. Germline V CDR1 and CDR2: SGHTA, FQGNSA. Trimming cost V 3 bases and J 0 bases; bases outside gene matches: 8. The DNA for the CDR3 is TGTGCCAGCAGCTTGCGGGACAGGGGAGGGCACTCCTACGAGCAGTACTTC. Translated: CASSLRDRGGHSYEQYF. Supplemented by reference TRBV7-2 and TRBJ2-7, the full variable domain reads GAGVSQSPSNKVTEKGKDVELRCDPISGHTALYWYRQSLGQGLEFLIYFQGNSAPDKSGLPSDRFSAERTGGSVSTLTIQRTQQEDSAVYLCASSLRDRGGHSYEQYFGPGTRLTVT.

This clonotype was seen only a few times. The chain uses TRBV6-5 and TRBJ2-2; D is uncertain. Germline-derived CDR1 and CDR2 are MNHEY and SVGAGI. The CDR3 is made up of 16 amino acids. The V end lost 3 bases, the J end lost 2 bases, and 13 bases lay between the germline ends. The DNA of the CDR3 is TGTGCCAGCAGTTATGGGGATAGTTCCAACACCGGGGAGCTGTTTTTT. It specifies CASSYGDSSNTGELFF.

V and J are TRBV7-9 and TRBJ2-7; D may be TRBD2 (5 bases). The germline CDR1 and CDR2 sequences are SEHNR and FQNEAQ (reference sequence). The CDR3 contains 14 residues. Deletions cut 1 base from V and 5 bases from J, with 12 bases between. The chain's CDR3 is CASSLDIGSHEQYF. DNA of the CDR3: TGTGCCAGCAGCTTAGATATAGGGAGCCACGAGCAGTACTTC.

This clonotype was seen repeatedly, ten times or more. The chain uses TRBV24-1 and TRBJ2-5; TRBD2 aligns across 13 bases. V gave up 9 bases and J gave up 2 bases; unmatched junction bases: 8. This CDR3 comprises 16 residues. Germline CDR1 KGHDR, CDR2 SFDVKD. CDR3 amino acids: CATSGLAGVEQETQYF. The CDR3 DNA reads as TGTGCCACCTCCGGACTAGCGGGAGTGGAGCAAGAGACCCAGTACTTC.

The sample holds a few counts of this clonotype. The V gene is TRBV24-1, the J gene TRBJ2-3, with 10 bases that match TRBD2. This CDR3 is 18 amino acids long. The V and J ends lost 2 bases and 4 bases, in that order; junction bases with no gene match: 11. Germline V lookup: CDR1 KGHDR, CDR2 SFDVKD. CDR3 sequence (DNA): TGTGCCACCAGTGATTCTCCAGCGGGAGGGCCAGGAGCAGATACGCAGTATTTT. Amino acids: CATSDSPAGGPGADTQYF.

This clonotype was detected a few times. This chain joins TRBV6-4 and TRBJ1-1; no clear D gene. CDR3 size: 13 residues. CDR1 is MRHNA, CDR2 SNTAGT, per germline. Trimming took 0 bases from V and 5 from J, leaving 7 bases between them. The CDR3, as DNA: TGTGCCAGCAGTGACTCGCAGTGGACTGAAGCTTTCTTT. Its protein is CASSDSQWTEAFF.

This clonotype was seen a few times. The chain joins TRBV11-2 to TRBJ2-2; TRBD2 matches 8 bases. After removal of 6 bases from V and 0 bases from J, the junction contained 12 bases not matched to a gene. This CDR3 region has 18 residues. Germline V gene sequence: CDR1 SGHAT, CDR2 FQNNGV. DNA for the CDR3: TGTGCCAGCAGATCCCCAAGCTGGCGGGAGGCGAACACCGGGGAGCTGTTTTTT. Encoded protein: CASRSPSWREANTGELFF.

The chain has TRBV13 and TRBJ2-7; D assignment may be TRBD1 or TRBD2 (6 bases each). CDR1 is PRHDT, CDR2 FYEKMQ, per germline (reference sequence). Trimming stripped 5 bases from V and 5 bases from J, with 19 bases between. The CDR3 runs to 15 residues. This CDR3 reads CASSESWGALDEQYF. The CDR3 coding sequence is TGTGCCAGCAGCGAAAGTTGGGGGGCGCTTGACGAGCAGTACTTC.

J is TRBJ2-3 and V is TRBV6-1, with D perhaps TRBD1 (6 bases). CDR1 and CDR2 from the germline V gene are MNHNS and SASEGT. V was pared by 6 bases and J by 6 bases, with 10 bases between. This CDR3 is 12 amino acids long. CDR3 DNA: TGTGCCAGCAGGCCAGGGGCCGATACGCAGTATTTT. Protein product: CASRPGADTQYF.

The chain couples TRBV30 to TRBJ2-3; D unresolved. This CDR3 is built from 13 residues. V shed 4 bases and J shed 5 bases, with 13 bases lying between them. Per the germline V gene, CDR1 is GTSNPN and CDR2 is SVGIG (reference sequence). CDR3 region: CAWNTSPGDTQYF. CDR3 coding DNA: TGTGCCTGGAATACCTCCCCCGGAGATACGCAGTATTTT.

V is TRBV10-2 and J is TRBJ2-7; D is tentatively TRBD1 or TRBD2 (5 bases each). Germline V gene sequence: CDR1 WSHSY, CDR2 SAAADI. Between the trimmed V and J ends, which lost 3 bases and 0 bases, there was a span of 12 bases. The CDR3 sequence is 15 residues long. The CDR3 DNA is TGCGCCAGCAGTGATCGTGGGGACGGCTCCTACGAGCAGTACTTC. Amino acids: CASSDRGDGSYEQYF.

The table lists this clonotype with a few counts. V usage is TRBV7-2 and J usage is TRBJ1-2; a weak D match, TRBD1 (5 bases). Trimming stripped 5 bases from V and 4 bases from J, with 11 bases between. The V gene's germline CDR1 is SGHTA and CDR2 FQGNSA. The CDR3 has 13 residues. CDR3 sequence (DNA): TGTGCCAGCAGCCTAACAGGAACCTATGGCTACACCTTC. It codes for CASSLTGTYGYTF.

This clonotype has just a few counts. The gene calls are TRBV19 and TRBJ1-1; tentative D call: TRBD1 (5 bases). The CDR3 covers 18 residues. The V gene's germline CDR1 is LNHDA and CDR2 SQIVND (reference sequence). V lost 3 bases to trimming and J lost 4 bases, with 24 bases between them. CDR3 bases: TGTGCCAGTAGTATTGGTGTGAGTCAGAGACTAAGGGGCACTGAAGCTTTCTTT. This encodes CASSIGVSQRLRGTEAFF.

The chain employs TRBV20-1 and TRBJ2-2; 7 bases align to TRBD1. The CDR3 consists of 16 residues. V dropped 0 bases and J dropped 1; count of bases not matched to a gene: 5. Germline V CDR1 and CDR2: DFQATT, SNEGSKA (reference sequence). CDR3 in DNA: TGCAGTGCTAGAGATCACGGGACAGAGAACACCGGGGAGCTGTTTTTT. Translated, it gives CSARDHGTENTGELFF.

Here the CDR3 reads CASSLAAGGSLNTEAFF. The CDR3 DNA sequence: TGTGCCAGCAGTTTAGCTGCAGGGGGCAGCCTCAACACTGAAGCTTTCTTT. This chain joins TRBV12-3 or TRBV12-4 and TRBJ1-1, with 8 bases that match TRBD1. V shed 0 bases, J shed 2 bases, and the junction held 8 bases outside the gene matches. CDR3 length: 17 residues.

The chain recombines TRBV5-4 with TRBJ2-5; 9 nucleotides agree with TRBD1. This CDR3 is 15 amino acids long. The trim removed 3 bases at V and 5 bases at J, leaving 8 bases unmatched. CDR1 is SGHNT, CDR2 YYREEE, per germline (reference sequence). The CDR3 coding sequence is TGTGCCAGCAGCTGGACAGGGGCCCGAGGGGAGACCCAGTACTTC. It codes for CASSWTGARGETQYF.